This T cell receptor beta chain was sequenced in a study of cytomegalovirus exposure and HLA in healthy donors. Study-wide context: About 85 million unique TCR sequences came from HLA-typed donors in an early release.

60 Vbeta and 13 Jbeta primers were used in PCR. The data were produced by immunoSEQ multiplex PCR, yet TCRdb's version contains in-frame clones alone and is incomplete. The repertoire holds about 160,000 clones, with roughly four fifths as singletons. V shed 0 bases and J 6 bases; nucleotides not matched to a gene: 10. This CDR3 is 17 amino acids long. Germline CDR1 is SGHRS and CDR2 is YFSETQ. The clonotype originates from a middle-aged man in good health and CMV-seropositive. The rearrangement uses TRBV5-1 and TRBJ2-5; TRBD2 aligns across 11 bases. Sequencing was performed on PBMCs. The CDR3: CASSLAAGSGGAKTQYF. The CDR3 DNA is TGCGCCAGCAGCTTGGCCGCGGGTAGCGGGGGGGCCAAGACCCAGTACTTC.